A single sample is the source of the 28 T cell receptor beta chains below, sequenced in a study of blood T cell repertoires in COVID-19. Assay: immunoSEQ multiplex PCR; the TCRdb copy retains only in-frame clones and omits some. The sample has under 350,000 clones, 70% to 90% seen once. The sequenced sample consisted of peripheral blood. The receptors were gathered from a human donor in a cohort sampled during active COVID-19.

The V gene is TRBV27, the J gene TRBJ1-1, with D possibly being TRBD1 (5 bases). Trimming pared 2 bases from V and 3 bases from J, leaving 13 bases between. Germline CDR1 and CDR2: MNHEY and SMNVEV (reference sequence). The CDR3 consists of 15 residues. DNA for the CDR3: TGTGCCAGCAGTTTAAGGGGCAGATCTGACACTGAAGCTTTCTTT. Its protein product is CASSLRGRSDTEAFF.

The chain employs TRBV25-1 and TRBJ1-4; D possibly corresponds to TRBD1 (5 bases). The CDR3 is 14 amino acids. Trimming left V 2 bases short and J 6 bases short, with 10 bases between. The V gene's germline CDR1 is MGHDK and CDR2 SYGVNS. CDR3 in DNA: TGTGCCAGCAGTGAAGTGGGAGGGGATGAAAAACTGTTTTTT. It codes for CASSEVGGDEKLFF.

This clone was seen a single time. DNA of the CDR3: TGTGCCAGCAGCTTAGAAGGGACAGTGAACACTGAAGCTTTCTTT. This gives the protein CASSLEGTVNTEAFF. This sequence joins TRBV7-9 and TRBJ1-1, with 7 bases aligning to TRBD1. Unmatched junction bases numbered 2, after V lost 1 base and J lost 0 bases. This CDR3 is built from 15 residues. Per the germline V gene, CDR1 is SEHNR and CDR2 is FQNEAQ (reference sequence).

Here the CDR3 reads CASSERGIYQPQHF. The CDR3 DNA is TGCGCCAGCAGTGAGAGGGGGATTTATCAGCCCCAGCATTTT. The gene calls are TRBV10-2 and TRBJ1-5; TRBD1 is a possible D gene (6 bases). Trimming left V 2 bases short and J 5 bases short, with 10 bases between. The CDR3 spans 14 residues. The V gene's germline CDR1 is WSHSY and CDR2 SAAADI.

Remarks on this clone: Other DNA sequences in this sample translate to the same CDR3. The V call is TRBV5-1, the J call TRBJ2-5; a weak D match, TRBD1 (6 bases). The V and J ends lost 4 bases and 1 base respectively, with 11 bases between them. The CDR3 has 14 residues. CDR1 is SGHRS and CDR2 is YFSETQ in the germline V gene. DNA for the CDR3: TGCGCCAGCAGCCCCGGACAGAGCCAAGAGACCCAGTACTTC. Its protein product is CASSPGQSQETQYF.

The chain joins TRBV9 to TRBJ2-7; 7 nucleotides agree with TRBD1. The J segment lost 7 bases and the V segment lost 0 bases, leaving 4 bases of the junction unmatched. The CDR3 spans 13 residues. Germline-derived CDR1 and CDR2 are SGDLS and YYNGEE. This chain's CDR3 is CASSVEGAREQYF. The CDR3, as DNA: TGTGCCAGCAGCGTAGAGGGGGCGCGGGAGCAGTACTTC.

V usage is TRBV5-1 and J usage is TRBJ2-2, with TRBD2 as a possible D gene (5 bases). CDR1 is SGHRS and CDR2 is YFSETQ in the germline V gene. The V end lost 0 bases, the J end lost 4 bases, and 16 bases lay between the germline ends. This CDR3 comprises 17 residues. CDR3 DNA sequence: TGCGCCAGCAGCTTGGCTCCGGCAAACGAGGGCACCGGGGAGCTGTTTTTT. It codes for CASSLAPANEGTGELFF. The whole variable domain, remainder taken from reference TRBV5-1 and TRBJ2-2, is KAGVTQTPRYLIKTRGQQVTLSCSPISGHRSVSWYQQTPGQGLQFLFEYFSETQRNKGNFPGRFSGRQFSNSRSEMNVSTLELGDSALYLCASSLAPANEGTGELFFGEGSRLTVL.

Comments on this clone: Germline and junction disagree at one end, which may indicate a read error. The CDR3 sequence: CASSVDGGLIRPQHF. In DNA, the CDR3 is TGTGCCAGCAGCGTAGACGGGGGGTTAATACGGCCCCAGCATTTT. The V call is TRBV11-2, the J call TRBJ1-5; tentatively, D is TRBD1 (5 bases). CDR1 SGHAT and CDR2 FQNNGV come from the germline V gene. The CDR3 is made up of 15 amino acids.

This rearrangement joins TRBV20-1 to TRBJ2-5; no clear D. Germline V gene data show CDR1 as DFQATT and CDR2 as SNEGSKA (reference sequence). Trimming shortened V by 3 bases and J by 5 bases, and 13 bases separated the two germline ends. The CDR3 length is 13 residues. The CDR3 DNA follows: TGCAGTGCTAGTTCGACTCCTGGTGAGACCCAGTACTTC. Its translation: CSASSTPGETQYF.

CDR3 amino acids: CASRGGGLGEKLFF. The CDR3 DNA is TGTGCCAGCAGGGGAGGGGGTTTAGGCGAAAAACTGTTTTTT. The rearrangement uses TRBV6-5 and TRBJ1-4; perhaps TRBD1 as D (6 bases). Trimming removed 6 bases from V and 8 bases from J, with 16 bases in between. Germline CDR1 reads MNHEY; CDR2 reads SVGAGI. The CDR3 has 14 residues.

V gene TRBV19 combines with J gene TRBJ2-1, with 7 bases fitting TRBD2. With 2 bases clipped from V and 8 bases from J, the junction kept 9 bases outside the gene matches. This CDR3 spans 15 amino acids. Germline CDR1 reads LNHDA; CDR2 reads SQIVND (reference sequence). The CDR3 here is CASSIRLARKDEQFF. CDR3 bases: TGTGCCAGTAGTATAAGACTAGCTCGTAAGGATGAGCAGTTCTTC.

The chain recombines TRBV9 with TRBJ2-2, with 7 bases fitting TRBD1. The CDR3 spans 14 residues. Trimming at V came to 3 bases and at J to 1 base, leaving 0 bases not matched to a gene. Germline CDR1 and CDR2: SGDLS and YYNGEE. CDR3 region: CASSGQGNTGELFF. DNA for the CDR3: TGTGCCAGCAGCGGACAGGGGAACACCGGGGAGCTGTTTTTT.

The V and J genes are TRBV7-8 and TRBJ1-5; D uncertain. V lost 1 base and J 4 bases, leaving 5 bases between the germline ends. Germline V gene sequence: CDR1 SGHVS, CDR2 FQNEAQ. The CDR3 is 13 residues long. CDR3: CASSLDSNQPQHF. The CDR3 nucleotides are TGTGCCAGCAGCTTAGACAGTAATCAGCCCCAGCATTTT.

The genes are TRBV4-2 and TRBJ1-1; 7 nucleotides line up with TRBD1. The CDR3 covers 16 residues. Trimming removed 0 bases from V and 0 bases from J; junction bases left unmatched: 4. Germline CDR1 reads LGHNA; CDR2 reads YNFKEQ. CDR3 sequence (DNA): TGTGCCAGCAGCCAAGAACCGGGACAGTTGAACACTGAAGCTTTCTTT. It yields the protein CASSQEPGQLNTEAFF.

The chain recombines TRBV5-5 with TRBJ1-2, with D possibly TRBD1 on 5 matching bases. The CDR3 runs to 15 residues. Germline V gives CDR1 SGHKS, CDR2 YYEKEE (reference sequence). V lost 4 bases and J lost 4, with 17 bases in between. The CDR3 is CASSADSLYSYGYTF. The CDR3 DNA reads as TGTGCCAGCAGCGCAGACAGCCTCTACTCCTATGGCTACACCTTC.

In this sample, this clone turned up many times. The rearrangement links TRBV2 to TRBJ1-4; 8 bases line up with TRBD1. Losses at the gene ends were 6 bases for V and 6 bases for J; bases not matched to a gene: 3. CDR1 and CDR2 from the germline V gene are SNHLY and FYNNEI. The CDR3 length is 13 residues. CDR3 in DNA: TGTGCCAGCAGGGCGACAGGGGATGAAAAACTGTTTTTT. Translation gives CASRATGDEKLFF. Using reference TRBV2 and TRBJ1-4 for the parts outside the CDR3, the full variable domain is EPEVTQTPSHQVTQMGQEVILRCVPISNHLYFYWYRQILGQKVEFLVSFYNNEISEKSEIFDDQFSVERPDGSNFTLKIRSTKLEDSAMYFCASRATGDEKLFFGSGTQLSVL.

The rearrangement joins TRBV30 to TRBJ2-2, with 11 bases fitting TRBD1. V shed 5 bases and J 9 bases; nucleotides not matched to a gene: 5. CDR3 length: 13 residues. Germline CDR1 GTSNPN, CDR2 SVGIG (reference sequence). Here the CDR3 reads CAWARTGGRELFF. CDR3 in DNA: TGTGCCTGGGCAAGGACAGGGGGCCGGGAGCTGTTTTTT.

This clone was found once. The chain couples TRBV27 to TRBJ2-1; possible D gene TRBD2, 5 bases. CDR3 length: 14 amino acids. Trimming left V 0 bases short and J 6 bases short, with 9 bases between. Germline-derived CDR1 and CDR2 are MNHEY and SMNVEV (reference sequence). The CDR3 nucleotides are TGTGCCAGCAGTTTATCACTAGATGGCAATGAGCAGTTCTTC. The encoded protein is CASSLSLDGNEQFF.

The V call is TRBV5-8, the J call TRBJ1-4; 9 bases match TRBD1. CDR1 SGHTS and CDR2 YDEGEE come from the germline V gene. V lost 4 bases to trimming and J lost 0 bases; unmatched junction nucleotides: 4. The CDR3 covers 16 residues. As DNA, the CDR3 is TGTGCCAGCAGCCGGGGACAGGGAGCAACTAATGAAAAACTGTTTTTT. Translated, it gives CASSRGQGATNEKLFF.

The chain employs TRBV5-1 and TRBJ1-4; D unresolved. V was trimmed by 0 bases and J by 7 bases, leaving 10 bases between them. The germline V gene has CDR1 SGHRS and CDR2 YFSETQ. The CDR3 is 14 residues long. CDR3 DNA: TGCGCCAGCAGCTTGGTTACAGCGGGTGAAAAACTGTTTTTT. Translated, it gives CASSLVTAGEKLFF.

The chain recombines TRBV6-1 with TRBJ2-1, with no clear D. CDR1 is MNHNS, CDR2 SASEGT, per germline. V gave up 1 base and J gave up 8 bases, with 9 bases separating them. This CDR3 spans 13 amino acids. CDR3 sequence: CASSEVGRDEQFF. CDR3 coding DNA: TGTGCCAGCAGTGAAGTTGGTAGAGATGAGCAGTTCTTC.

This chain links TRBV6-5 with TRBJ1-2, with 7 bases identical to TRBD1. Germline CDR1 MNHEY, CDR2 SVGAGI. The length of the CDR3 is 15 residues. The V gene end was trimmed by 0 bases and the J gene end by 2 bases; junction bases not matched to a gene: 3. The CDR3 region has the DNA TGTGCCAGCAGTTACTCCCCGGGACAGAACTATGGCTACACCTTC. Translated, it gives CASSYSPGQNYGYTF.

In nucleotides, the CDR3 is TGTGCCAGCAGCGAGGCTTACAGGGTCCCCTACGAGCAGTACTTC. This encodes CASSEAYRVPYEQYF. The J gene is TRBJ2-7, the V gene TRBV6-5; D perhaps matches TRBD1 (6 bases). The V gene lost 6 bases and the J gene lost 2 bases, with 17 bases spanning the gap. CDR1 and CDR2 from the germline V gene are MNHEY and SVGAGI. This CDR3 region has 15 residues.

The chain combines TRBV2 with TRBJ2-2, with D possibly TRBD1 on 5 matching bases. The CDR3 loop spans 15 amino acids. Trimming cost V 1 base and J 1 base, with 7 bases left between them. Germline V CDR1 and CDR2: SNHLY, FYNNEI. The CDR3 region has the DNA TGTGCCAGCAGTGAAGTAACAGGGAACACCGGGGAGCTGTTTTTT. Translated: CASSEVTGNTGELFF. The full variable domain, completed using reference TRBV2 and TRBJ2-2, is EPEVTQTPSHQVTQMGQEVILRCVPISNHLYFYWYRQILGQKVEFLVSFYNNEISEKSEIFDDQFSVERPDGSNFTLKIRSTKLEDSAMYFCASSEVTGNTGELFFGEGSRLTVL.

This chain uses TRBV6-1 with TRBJ2-7, with D maybe TRBD1 (5 bases). Germline values: CDR1 MNHNS, CDR2 SASEGT. V lost 1 base and J lost 12, with 22 bases in between. This CDR3 has 15 residues. As DNA, the CDR3 is TGTGCCAGCAGTGAAGAAGTAGGGGCCCTACCCCAGGGGTACTTC. Translating it yields CASSEEVGALPQGYF.

The chain uses TRBV19 and TRBJ1-3; D unresolved. Trimming shortened V by 11 bases and J by 0 bases, and 17 bases separated the two germline ends. The CDR3 extends over 15 amino acids. Germline CDR1 and CDR2: LNHDA and SQIVND (reference sequence). The CDR3 is CAAKDTYSSGNTIYF. The CDR3 nucleotides read TGTGCCGCCAAAGACACCTACAGCTCTGGAAACACCATATATTTT.

The genes are TRBV27 and TRBJ1-2; D gene unclear. V dropped 2 bases and J dropped 8 bases, with 21 bases sitting between them. CDR1 MNHEY and CDR2 SMNVEV come from the germline V gene (reference sequence). This CDR3 comprises 16 residues. The chain's CDR3 is CASSLRSGFHGWGYTF. CDR3 nucleotides: TGTGCCAGCAGTTTAAGGTCAGGATTCCACGGTTGGGGCTACACCTTC.

The V and J genes are TRBV6-5 and TRBJ1-1; D is ambiguous. Trimming took off 7 bases at V and 2 bases at J, with 11 bases between the two ends. Germline V gene data show CDR1 as MNHEY and CDR2 as SVGAGI. The CDR3 consists of 13 residues. The CDR3 protein is CASKNRFNTEAFF. Written as DNA, the CDR3 is TGTGCCAGCAAAAACAGATTCAACACTGAAGCTTTCTTT.